Listed here is a single T cell receptor beta chain. This sample was taken from a study of blood T cell repertoires in COVID-19. Study details: Whether acute or convalescent, the COVID-19 samples came from the United States, Italy and Spain.

The germline V and J ends were trimmed by 10 bases and 1 base, with 13 bases remaining between them. Germline CDR1 ENHRY, CDR2 SYGVKD. The CDR3 loop spans 13 amino acids. Here immunoSEQ multiplex PCR was the method, and the copy in TCRdb shows in-frame clones only, minus some. Among about 120,000 clones listed, more than 80% were seen once. The sample taken for sequencing was peripheral blood. The clonotype comes from a woman aged 45-59 years with acute or convalescent COVID-19. This rearrangement joins TRBV10-3 to TRBJ1-1; TRBD1 might be the D (5 bases). In DNA, the CDR3 is TGTGCCACTAAAAGACAGTCGAACACTGAAGCTTTCTTT. Residues: CATKRQSNTEAFF.